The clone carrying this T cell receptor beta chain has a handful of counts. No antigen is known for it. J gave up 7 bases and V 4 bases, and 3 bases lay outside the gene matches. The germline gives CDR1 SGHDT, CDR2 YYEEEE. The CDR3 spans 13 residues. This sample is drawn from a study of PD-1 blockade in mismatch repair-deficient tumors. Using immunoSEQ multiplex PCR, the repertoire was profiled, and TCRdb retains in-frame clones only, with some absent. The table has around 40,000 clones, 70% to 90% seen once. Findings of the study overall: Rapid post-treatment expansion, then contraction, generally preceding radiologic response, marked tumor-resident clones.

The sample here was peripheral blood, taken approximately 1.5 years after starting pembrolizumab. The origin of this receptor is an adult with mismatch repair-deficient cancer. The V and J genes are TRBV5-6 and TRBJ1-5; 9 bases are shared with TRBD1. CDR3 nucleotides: TGTGCCAGCAGCCGGACAGGGGCCCAGCCCCAGCATTTT. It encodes CASSRTGAQPQHF. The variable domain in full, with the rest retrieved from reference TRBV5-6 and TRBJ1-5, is DAGVTQSPTHLIKTRGQQVTLRCSPKSGHDTVSWYQQALGQGPQFIFQYYEEEERQRGNFPDRFSGHQFPNYSSELNVNALLLGDSALYLCASSRTGAQPQHFGDGTRLSIL.